Listed below are T cell receptor beta chains from one sample, sequenced in a study of blood T cell repertoires in COVID-19. Data came from immunoSEQ multiplex PCR; TCRdb stores just in-frame clones and leaves some out. The sample contains about 42,000 clones, approximately 90% of which appear only once. What was sequenced was peripheral blood. The receptors were gathered from a man aged 30 to 39 with active or convalescent COVID-19. Each CDR3 is given with its conserved first and last residue. Only part of the rows carry a size: once, few, many, or a class if the clone is expanded.

>NA|TRBV12-2
CASRSPWGRGDTGELFF
>NA|TRBV5-6
CASSLRLAVRASDTQYF
>NA|TRBV19
CASSMGGLLYNEQFF
>NA|TRBV6-5
CASSYRQGAGGELFF
>NA|TRBV7-8
CASSLANRVNTGELFF
>few|TRBV6-4
CASSDQGLAGGGNIQYF
>once|TRBV3-1/TRBV3-2
CASSPSGHNEAFF
>NA|TRBV19
CASTYLQGGVQPQHF
>NA|TRBV27
CASRPGGSSYNEQFF
>NA|TRBV6-4
CASSDSAGANGYTF
>NA|TRBV4-3
CASSQVDGTGKETQYF
>few|TRBV6-1
CASSDRGFDNTIYF
>NA|TRBV3-1/TRBV3-2
CASSQGGTGVYGYTF
>NA|TRBV20-1
CSASPGGVHYGYTF
>NA|TRBV11-2
CASSSSQGSLGGYTF
>NA|TRBV9
CASSASGAGVNEQFF
>NA|TRBV5-1
CASSWEWGETETQYF
>NA|TRBV15
CATSRDYRGLNEKLFF
>NA|TRBV6-5
CASSYSGRSTDTQYF
>NA|TRBV11-1
CASSFGDTSYEQYF
>NA|TRBV6-6
CASSRGTTYEQYF
>NA|TRBV5-5
CASSLGPGSDNSPLHF
>NA|TRBV28
CASSPPGGGVRKLFF
>NA|TRBV18
CASSQGTVGYGYTF
>NA|TRBV2
CASPDRGRGYTF
>NA|TRBV7-9
CASSSGTSGSTDTQYF
>NA|TRBV7-8
CASSSPRDNSGNTIYF
>NA|TRBV19
CASSPQGTYGYTF
>few|TRBV27
CASSLSGHTYEQYF
>NA|TRBV11-2
CASSPLLSSYNEQFF
>once|TRBV14
CASSQSLEETQYF
>NA|TRBV29-1
CSVESSGTSLSEQFF
>NA|TRBV7-3
CASSLRGTGLAKNIQYF